One and the same sample provided the 31 T cell receptor beta chains below, sequenced in a study of blood T cell repertoires in COVID-19. Measured with immunoSEQ multiplex PCR; TCRdb has only the in-frame clones, and not every one. The sample contains about 260,000 clones, about 82% of which appear only once. Source material: PBMCs or T cells enriched from blood (not recorded which). All receptors come from a woman between 45 and 60 years old who had recovered from COVID-19.

The V call is TRBV2, the J call TRBJ1-5; D uncertain. V was trimmed by 5 bases and J by 5 bases, leaving 19 bases between them. The CDR3 is 16 amino acids. The germline V gene encodes CDR1 SNHLY and CDR2 FYNNEI. The CDR3 here is CASSPTSTGRHQPQHF. The DNA for the CDR3 is TGTGCCAGCAGTCCCACTTCGACGGGGAGGCATCAGCCCCAGCATTTT.

V gene TRBV5-4 combines with J gene TRBJ2-1, with TRBD1 matching over 8 bases. V shed 4 bases, J shed 9 bases, and the junction held 6 bases outside the gene matches. Looked up from germline, CDR1 is SGHNT and CDR2 is YYREEE (reference sequence). CDR3 length: 13 amino acids. CDR3 nucleotides: TGTGCCAGCAGCGTAGGGACAGGAGTTGAGCAGTTCTTC. It is translated as CASSVGTGVEQFF.

This chain uses TRBV5-6 with TRBJ1-2, with a weak D call TRBD1 (5 bases). CDR3 length equals 14 residues. V lost 0 bases to trimming and J lost 5 bases, with 11 bases between them. Germline V gives CDR1 SGHDT, CDR2 YYEEEE. CDR3 DNA sequence: TGTGCCAGCAGCTTGGTCGGGGGTTGGTATGGCTACACCTTC. This translates into CASSLVGGWYGYTF.

The chain carries TRBV27 and TRBJ2-1; 7 bases agree with TRBD1. The CDR3 consists of 15 residues. J gave up 2 bases and V 0 bases, and 1 base lay outside the gene matches. From germline, CDR1 is MNHEY and CDR2 SMNVEV (reference sequence). CDR3 in DNA: TGTGCCAGCAGTTTATCGGACAGGCCCTACAATGAGCAGTTCTTC. This translates into CASSLSDRPYNEQFF.

The chain employs TRBV2 and TRBJ2-7, with D tentatively TRBD2 (5 bases). The germline gives CDR1 SNHLY, CDR2 FYNNEI. The V gene lost 8 bases and the J gene lost 0 bases, with 14 bases spanning the gap. The CDR3 spans 14 residues. The CDR3 DNA follows: TGTGCCAGCTCCCCGGGAATAGGCTCCTACGAGCAGTACTTC. It yields the protein CASSPGIGSYEQYF.

V usage is TRBV5-4 and J usage is TRBJ2-2; 10 bases are a match to TRBD1. The CDR3 consists of 16 residues. Germline CDR1 reads SGHNT; CDR2 reads YYREEE (reference sequence). V dropped 4 bases and J dropped 6; count of bases not matched to a gene: 9. The CDR3 protein is CASSPRKTGGPGELFF. The CDR3 nucleotides are TGTGCCAGCAGCCCGAGAAAGACAGGGGGCCCCGGGGAGCTGTTTTTT.

This chain uses TRBV7-2 with TRBJ1-6; 8 bases fit TRBD1. The CDR3 contains 15 residues. CDR1 SGHTA and CDR2 FQGNSA come from the germline V gene. Trimming cost V 4 bases and J 7 bases; bases outside gene matches: 6. The CDR3 sequence is CASSSNRGGNSPLHF. CDR3 bases: TGTGCCAGCAGCTCCAACAGGGGGGGGAATTCACCCCTCCACTTT.

The gene calls are TRBV7-9 and TRBJ2-1; a weak D match, TRBD2 (5 bases). V was trimmed by 6 bases and J by 8 bases, leaving 26 bases between them. The CDR3 extends over 17 amino acids. Germline V lookup: CDR1 SEHNR, CDR2 FQNEAQ (reference sequence). The chain's CDR3 is CASRPGRRGRVLDEQFF. The CDR3 DNA reads as TGTGCCAGCAGACCCGGGCGTCGGGGTAGAGTGCTCGATGAGCAGTTCTTC.

V is TRBV19 and J is TRBJ2-1, with D perhaps TRBD1 (5 bases). V dropped 6 bases and J dropped 0 bases, with 18 bases sitting between them. The CDR3 has 17 amino acids. Germline V gene sequence: CDR1 LNHDA, CDR2 SQIVND (reference sequence). Written as DNA, the CDR3 is TGTGCCAGTAGGCCCAGGGCATACTCGAGCTCCTACAATGAGCAGTTCTTC. Its translation is CASRPRAYSSSYNEQFF.

The CDR3: CASTPTGLRIYSNQPQHF. CDR3 bases: TGTGCCAGTACCCCGACAGGGCTAAGGATATATAGCAATCAGCCCCAGCATTTT. V is TRBV19 and J is TRBJ1-5, with TRBD1 identical over 7 bases. Germline V gives CDR1 LNHDA, CDR2 SQIVND (reference sequence). This CDR3 has 18 residues. Trimming took 7 bases from V and 0 from J; bases not matched to a gene: 15.

The V and J genes are TRBV27 and TRBJ1-3; 11 bases align to TRBD1. J gave up 0 bases and V 6 bases, and 4 bases lay outside the gene matches. Germline-derived CDR1 and CDR2 are MNHEY and SMNVEV (reference sequence). The CDR3 has 16 amino acids. The CDR3 spells CASSRGTGGSGNTIYF. The DNA for the CDR3 is TGTGCCAGCAGCAGAGGGACAGGGGGCTCTGGAAACACCATATATTTT.

The V gene is TRBV2, the J gene TRBJ1-1; tentative D call: TRBD1 (6 bases). The V end was cut by 9 bases, the J end by 1 base, with 12 bases between. This CDR3 has 13 amino acids. Looked up from germline, CDR1 is SNHLY and CDR2 is FYNNEI. The CDR3, as DNA: TGTGCCAGATTGTCGGGACAGAACACTGAAGCTTTCTTT. It yields the protein CARLSGQNTEAFF.

This chain connects TRBV11-2 to TRBJ1-1; a weak D match, TRBD1 (6 bases). The CDR3 is made up of 14 amino acids. Per germline, CDR1 SGHAT and CDR2 FQNNGV. V shed 6 bases and J shed 1 base, with 12 bases lying between them. CDR3 region: CASSSRGTNTEAFF. Here the CDR3 DNA reads TGTGCCAGCAGTAGTAGGGGGACGAACACTGAAGCTTTCTTT. The full variable domain, completed using reference TRBV11-2 and TRBJ1-1, is EAGVAQSPRYKIIEKRQSVAFWCNPISGHATLYWYQQILGQGPKLLIQFQNNGVVDDSQLPKDRFSAERLKGVDSTLKIQPAKLEDSAVYLCASSSRGTNTEAFFGQGTRLTVV.

The chain joins TRBV7-2 to TRBJ2-1; D unresolved. CDR1 and CDR2 (germline): SGHTA, FQGNSA. CDR3 length equals 16 residues. V gave up 4 bases and J gave up 7 bases, with 20 bases separating them. CDR3 sequence reads: CASSSQSVLSPNEQFF. In DNA form, the CDR3 reads TGTGCCAGCAGCTCCCAGTCAGTTTTAAGTCCGAATGAGCAGTTCTTC.

V gene TRBV2 combines with J gene TRBJ2-3; a possible D gene is TRBD1 (6 bases). This CDR3 has 12 amino acids. Germline assignment: CDR1 SNHLY and CDR2 FYNNEI. The CDR3: CAGGLGTDTQYF. CDR3 in DNA: TGTGCAGGGGGTTTAGGCACAGATACGCAGTATTTT.

The rearrangement links TRBV4-3 to TRBJ1-1; D call uncertain. CDR3 length equals 14 residues. CDR1 and CDR2 (germline): LGHNA, YSLEER. The germline V and J ends were trimmed by 1 base and 5 bases, with 11 bases remaining between them. CDR3 nucleotide sequence: TGCGCCAGCAGCCAAGCCCTTACGCGGACTGAAGCTTTCTTT. Its protein product is CASSQALTRTEAFF.

The chain links TRBV4-2 to TRBJ2-1, with a possible D match to TRBD2 (5 bases). The V end lost 1 base, the J end lost 0 bases, and 13 bases lay between the germline ends. The germline V gene encodes CDR1 LGHNA and CDR2 YNFKEQ. The CDR3 is 17 residues long. The DNA for the CDR3 is TGTGCCAGCAGCCAAGTACCGGGATCAAGCTCCTACAATGAGCAGTTCTTC. Its translation: CASSQVPGSSSYNEQFF.

The rearrangement links TRBV6-2 or TRBV6-3 to TRBJ2-1; 8 bases line up with TRBD2. Trimming cost V 0 bases and J 6 bases; bases outside gene matches: 13. Germline lookup yields CDR1 MNHEY and CDR2 SVGEGT. The CDR3 runs 18 residues. DNA for the CDR3: TGTGCCAGCAGTTACTCGATGTCCCCGGGACTAGTGAGCAATGAGCAGTTCTTC. It encodes CASSYSMSPGLVSNEQFF.

This rearrangement joins TRBV18 to TRBJ2-1, with D perhaps matching TRBD1 (7 bases). From germline, CDR1 is KGHSH and CDR2 LQKENI. V lost 6 bases and J lost 8, with 17 bases in between. CDR3 size: 14 residues. CDR3 amino acids: CASSLTGGGDEQFF. In DNA form, the CDR3 reads TGTGCCAGCTCCCTTACCGGAGGGGGCGATGAGCAGTTCTTC. Drawing the rest from reference TRBV18 and TRBJ2-1, the complete variable domain is NAGVMQNPRHLVRRRGQEARLRCSPMKGHSHVYWYRQLPEEGLKFMVYLQKENIIDESGMPKERFSAEFPKEGPSILRIQQVVRGDSAAYFCASSLTGGGDEQFFGPGTRLTVL.

The V call is TRBV9, the J call TRBJ2-3; D may be TRBD2 (6 bases). In germline, CDR1 is SGDLS, CDR2 YYNGEE. The CDR3 consists of 15 residues. V was cut by 2 bases and J by 0 bases, with 10 bases left in between. For the CDR3, the DNA is TGTGCCAGCAGCGTCCTCGGACTAAGCACAGATACGCAGTATTTT. Its protein product is CASSVLGLSTDTQYF.

This clone was counted only a few times. The V call is TRBV28, the J call TRBJ1-2; 7 bases align to TRBD1. Trimming removed 2 bases from V and 7 bases from J; junction bases left unmatched: 7. Germline V gene lookup returns CDR1 MDHEN and CDR2 SYDVKM. The length of the CDR3 is 14 residues. CDR3 amino acids: CASSLGDRAGGYTF. For the CDR3, the DNA is TGTGCCAGCAGTTTAGGCGACAGGGCCGGTGGCTACACCTTC.

The V and J genes are TRBV5-1 and TRBJ2-2; no clear D. Germline loops: CDR1 SGHRS, CDR2 YFSETQ. Trimming shortened V by 0 bases and J by 1 base, and 7 bases separated the two germline ends. CDR3 size: 15 residues. The DNA of the CDR3 is TGCGCCAGCAGCTTGGGCAGTGGGAACACCGGGGAGCTGTTTTTT. It yields the protein CASSLGSGNTGELFF.

Only a few counts were recorded for this clone. The V gene is TRBV6-5, the J gene TRBJ2-7, with 10 bases fitting TRBD1. The CDR3 is made up of 15 amino acids. The V segment lost 4 bases and the J segment 3 bases; nucleotides outside the gene matches: 6. The germline V gene encodes CDR1 MNHEY and CDR2 SVGAGI. CDR3 sequence: CASSSPGQGYYEQYF. The CDR3 DNA reads as TGTGCCAGCAGTTCTCCGGGACAGGGGTACTACGAGCAGTACTTC.

The count of this clone is one. J is TRBJ2-4 and V is TRBV7-9; D might be TRBD2 (5 bases). This CDR3 spans 14 amino acids. Germline assignment: CDR1 SEHNR and CDR2 FQNEAQ (reference sequence). V shed 0 bases and J shed 6 bases, with 9 bases lying between them. The chain's CDR3 is CASSLAVGRNIQYF. DNA for the CDR3: TGTGCCAGCAGCTTAGCCGTGGGGAGAAACATTCAGTACTTC.

CDR3 DNA sequence: TGTGCCAGCAGCGACAACAGTGGTGGCTATGGCTACACCTTC. Its protein product is CASSDNSGGYGYTF. The genes are TRBV7-2 and TRBJ1-2, with D uncertain. Trimming removed 5 bases from V and 4 bases from J, with 14 bases in between. The germline V gene encodes CDR1 SGHTA and CDR2 FQGNSA. This CDR3 contains 14 residues.

The chain recombines TRBV5-5 with TRBJ2-1, with D possibly matching TRBD1 (6 bases). The germline V gene encodes CDR1 SGHKS and CDR2 YYEKEE (reference sequence). The CDR3 consists of 17 residues. Trimming removed 2 bases at V and 9 bases at J, with 24 bases between. CDR3 sequence reads: CASSFGEHRVGYVEQFF. The CDR3 bases are TGTGCCAGCAGCTTTGGAGAGCACAGGGTAGGTTATGTTGAGCAGTTCTTC.

The chain has TRBV5-1 and TRBJ2-1; D gene uncertain. The V and J ends lost 4 bases and 6 bases respectively, with 11 bases between them. The germline V gene encodes CDR1 SGHRS and CDR2 YFSETQ. The CDR3 is 13 residues long. The chain's CDR3 is CASSRYRTNEQFF. CDR3 coding DNA: TGCGCCAGCAGCCGGTACAGAACCAATGAGCAGTTCTTC.

Only a few counts were recorded for this clone. J is TRBJ1-1 and V is TRBV19, with 7 bases fitting TRBD1. The germline gives CDR1 LNHDA, CDR2 SQIVND (reference sequence). The V segment lost 6 bases and the J segment 10 bases; nucleotides outside the gene matches: 14. This CDR3 is 14 amino acids long. The CDR3 DNA reads as TGTGCCAGTAGAAGTCAACAGGGGCCCTTCGGAGCTTTCTTT. Translated, it gives CASRSQQGPFGAFF.

The chain's CDR3 is CASSRTDYGYTF. Here the CDR3 DNA reads TGCGCCAGCAGCCGGACAGACTATGGCTACACCTTC. The chain links TRBV4-1 to TRBJ1-2; the D gene is possibly TRBD1 (6 bases). The CDR3 totals 12 residues. Trimming took off 4 bases at V and 3 bases at J, with 6 bases between the two ends. The germline V gene has CDR1 MGHRA and CDR2 YSYEKL.

The J gene is TRBJ2-1, the V gene TRBV7-2; 8 nucleotides align to TRBD2. Germline V gene lookup returns CDR1 SGHTA and CDR2 FQGNSA. This CDR3 has 15 residues. V shed 4 bases, J shed 2 bases, and the junction held 4 bases outside the gene matches. The CDR3 DNA is TGTGCCAGCAGCTCCGGGGGGGCTGCCTACAATGAGCAGTTCTTC. It codes for CASSSGGAAYNEQFF. Using reference TRBV7-2 and TRBJ2-1 for the parts outside the CDR3, the full variable domain is GAGVSQSPSNKVTEKGKDVELRCDPISGHTALYWYRQSLGQGLEFLIYFQGNSAPDKSGLPSDRFSAERTGGSVSTLTIQRTQQEDSAVYLCASSSGGAAYNEQFFGPGTRLTVL.

J is TRBJ2-7 and V is TRBV6-2 or TRBV6-3, with D perhaps TRBD1 (5 bases). The CDR3 runs to 13 residues. V was cut by 6 bases and J by 3 bases, with 12 bases left in between. The germline gives CDR1 MNHEY, CDR2 SVGEGT. The CDR3 sequence: CASSSYDSYEQYF. CDR3 sequence (DNA): TGTGCCAGCAGCAGTTACGACAGCTACGAGCAGTACTTC.